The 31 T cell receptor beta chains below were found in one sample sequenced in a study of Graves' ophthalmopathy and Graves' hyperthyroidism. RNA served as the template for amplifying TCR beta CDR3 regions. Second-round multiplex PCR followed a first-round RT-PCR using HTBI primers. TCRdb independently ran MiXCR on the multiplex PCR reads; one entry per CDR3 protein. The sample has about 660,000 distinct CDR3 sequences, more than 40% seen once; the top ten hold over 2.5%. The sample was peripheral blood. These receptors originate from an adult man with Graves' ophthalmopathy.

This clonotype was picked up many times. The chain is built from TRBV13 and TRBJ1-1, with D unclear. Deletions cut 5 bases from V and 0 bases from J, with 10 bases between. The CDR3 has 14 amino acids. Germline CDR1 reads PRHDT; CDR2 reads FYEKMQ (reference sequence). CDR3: CASSRNGMNTEAFF. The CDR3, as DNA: TGTGCCAGCAGCCGGAACGGGATGAACACTGAAGCTTTCTTT. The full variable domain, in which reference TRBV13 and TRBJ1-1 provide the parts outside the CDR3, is AAGVIQSPRHLIKEKRETATLKCYPIPRHDTVYWYQQGPGQDPQFLISFYEKMQSDKGSIPDRFSAQQFSDYHSELNMSSLELGDSALYFCASSRNGMNTEAFFGQGTRLTVV.

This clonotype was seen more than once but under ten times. The DNA for the CDR3 is TGTGCCAGCAGCTCGGGACAGTCTCTACATACGCAGTATTTT. Protein: CASSSGQSLHTQYF. V gene TRBV7-2 combines with J gene TRBJ2-3, with 7 nucleotides matching TRBD1. CDR1 and CDR2 from the germline V gene are SGHTA and FQGNSA. Trimming at V came to 4 bases and at J to 7 bases, leaving 8 bases not matched to a gene. This CDR3 has 14 residues.

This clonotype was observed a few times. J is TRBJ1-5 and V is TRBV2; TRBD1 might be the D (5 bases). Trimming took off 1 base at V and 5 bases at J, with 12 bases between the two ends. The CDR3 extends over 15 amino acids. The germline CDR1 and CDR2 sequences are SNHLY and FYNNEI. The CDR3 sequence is CASSEGGGGHQPQHF. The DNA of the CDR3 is TGTGCCAGCAGTGAAGGGGGGGGGGGTCATCAGCCCCAGCATTTT.

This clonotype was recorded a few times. Here the CDR3 reads CASSLPPQGANSYEQYF. The CDR3 DNA reads TGCGCCAGCAGCTTACCCCCCCAGGGGGCTAACTCCTACGAGCAGTACTTC. The J gene is TRBJ2-7, the V gene TRBV5-1; 8 nucleotides match TRBD1. This CDR3 spans 17 amino acids. Germline V lookup: CDR1 SGHRS, CDR2 YFSETQ. The V and J ends lost 2 bases and 0 bases, in that order; junction bases with no gene match: 10.

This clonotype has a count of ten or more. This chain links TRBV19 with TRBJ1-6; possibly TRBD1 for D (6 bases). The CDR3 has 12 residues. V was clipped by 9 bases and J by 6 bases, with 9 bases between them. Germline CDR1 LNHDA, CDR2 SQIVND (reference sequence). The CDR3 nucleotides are TGTGCCAGGACAGGTTTTAATTCACCCCTCCACTTT. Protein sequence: CARTGFNSPLHF.

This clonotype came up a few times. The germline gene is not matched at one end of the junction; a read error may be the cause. The CDR3 here is CASSPSQGLLSGANVLTF. The CDR3 DNA follows: TGTGCCAGCAGTCCCTCACAGGGATTACTCTCTGGGGCCAACGTCCTGACTTTC. The chain is built from TRBV5-1 and TRBJ2-6; D may be TRBD1 (6 bases). CDR3 length: 18 amino acids. Per germline, CDR1 SGHRS and CDR2 YFSETQ.

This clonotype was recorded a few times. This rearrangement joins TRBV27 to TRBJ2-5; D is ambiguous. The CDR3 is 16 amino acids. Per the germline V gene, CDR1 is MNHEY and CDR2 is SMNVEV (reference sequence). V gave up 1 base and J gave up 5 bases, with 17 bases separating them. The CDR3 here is CASSLLRNARLETQYF. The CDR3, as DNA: TGTGCCAGCAGTTTATTAAGGAATGCCCGGTTGGAGACCCAGTACTTC.

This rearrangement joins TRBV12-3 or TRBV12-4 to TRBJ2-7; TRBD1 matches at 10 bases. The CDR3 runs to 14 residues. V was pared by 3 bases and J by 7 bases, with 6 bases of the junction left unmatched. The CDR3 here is CASSFRQGAKEQYF. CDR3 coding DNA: TGTGCCAGCAGTTTCAGACAGGGGGCGAAGGAGCAGTACTTC.

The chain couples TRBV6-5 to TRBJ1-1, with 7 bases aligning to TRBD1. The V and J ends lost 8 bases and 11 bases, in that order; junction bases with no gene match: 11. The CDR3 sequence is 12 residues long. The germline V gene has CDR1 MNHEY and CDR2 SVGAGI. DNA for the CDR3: TGTGCCAGCTGGACAGGATTCGAAGTGGCTTTCTTT. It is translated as CASWTGFEVAFF.

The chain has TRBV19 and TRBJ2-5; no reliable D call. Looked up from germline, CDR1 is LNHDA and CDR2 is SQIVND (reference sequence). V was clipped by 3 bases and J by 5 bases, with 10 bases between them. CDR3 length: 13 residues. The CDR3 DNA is TGTGCCAGTAGTATTCGCCCCAGGGAGACCCAGTACTTC. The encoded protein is CASSIRPRETQYF.

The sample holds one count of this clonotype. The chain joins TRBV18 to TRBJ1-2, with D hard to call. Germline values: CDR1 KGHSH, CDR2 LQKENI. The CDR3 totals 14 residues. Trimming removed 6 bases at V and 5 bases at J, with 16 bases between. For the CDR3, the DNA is TGTGCCAGCTCTCCGCAAGATGGTACATATGGCTACACCTTC. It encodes CASSPQDGTYGYTF. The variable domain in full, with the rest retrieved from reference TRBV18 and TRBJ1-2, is NAGVMQNPRHLVRRRGQEARLRCSPMKGHSHVYWYRQLPEEGLKFMVYLQKENIIDESGMPKERFSAEFPKEGPSILRIQQVVRGDSAAYFCASSPQDGTYGYTFGSGTRLTVV.

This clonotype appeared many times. This chain's CDR3 is CASSIRVRETQYF. CDR3 nucleotide sequence: TGTGCCAGTAGTATACGGGTCAGGGAGACCCAGTACTTC. J is TRBJ2-5 and V is TRBV19; D uncertain. Germline V gene lookup returns CDR1 LNHDA and CDR2 SQIVND (reference sequence). V was trimmed by 2 bases and J by 5 bases, leaving 9 bases between them. This CDR3 comprises 13 residues.

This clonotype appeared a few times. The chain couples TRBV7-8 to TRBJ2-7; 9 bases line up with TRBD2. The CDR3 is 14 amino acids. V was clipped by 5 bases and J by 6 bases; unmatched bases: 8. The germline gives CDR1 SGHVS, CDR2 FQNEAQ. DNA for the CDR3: TGTGCCAGCAGCACAGGGACTAGCATTCTCGAGCAGTACTTC. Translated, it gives CASSTGTSILEQYF.

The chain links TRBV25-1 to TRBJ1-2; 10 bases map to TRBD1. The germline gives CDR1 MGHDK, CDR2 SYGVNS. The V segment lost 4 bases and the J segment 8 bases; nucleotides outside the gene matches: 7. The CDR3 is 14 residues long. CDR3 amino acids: CASSADGTGAGYTF. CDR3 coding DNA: TGTGCCAGCAGTGCAGATGGGACAGGGGCCGGCTACACCTTC.

The CDR3 reads CASSQVEGPAYEQYF. CDR3 bases: TGCGCCAGCAGCCAAGTAGAGGGACCGGCCTACGAGCAGTACTTC. The rearrangement joins TRBV4-1 to TRBJ2-7; the D gene could be TRBD1 or TRBD2 (5 bases each). The V gene lost 1 base and the J gene lost 2 bases, with 12 bases spanning the gap. Germline V CDR1 and CDR2: MGHRA, YSYEKL. The CDR3 contains 15 residues.

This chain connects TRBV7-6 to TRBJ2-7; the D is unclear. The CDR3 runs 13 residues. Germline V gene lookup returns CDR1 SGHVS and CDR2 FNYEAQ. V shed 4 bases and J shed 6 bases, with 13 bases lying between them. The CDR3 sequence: CASSSATVGEQYF. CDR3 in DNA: TGTGCCAGCAGCTCCGCGACGGTCGGCGAGCAGTACTTC. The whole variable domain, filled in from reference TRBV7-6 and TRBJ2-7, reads GAGVSQSPRYKVTKRGQDVALRCDPISGHVSLYWYRQALGQGPEFLTYFNYEAQQDKSGLPNDRFSAERPEGSISTLTIQRTEQRDSAMYRCASSSATVGEQYFGPGTRLTVT.

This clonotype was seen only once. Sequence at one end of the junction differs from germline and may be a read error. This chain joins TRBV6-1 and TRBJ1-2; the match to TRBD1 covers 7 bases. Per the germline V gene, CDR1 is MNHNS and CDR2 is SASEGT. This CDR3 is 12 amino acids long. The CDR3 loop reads CASGGQYYGYAF. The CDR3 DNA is TGTGCCAGCGGGGGACAGTACTATGGCTACGCCTTC.

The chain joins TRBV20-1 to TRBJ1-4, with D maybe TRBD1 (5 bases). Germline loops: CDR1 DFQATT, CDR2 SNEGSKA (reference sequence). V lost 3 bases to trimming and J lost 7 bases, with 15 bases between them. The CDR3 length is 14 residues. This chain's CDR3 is CSASAGPQGEKLFF. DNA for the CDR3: TGCAGTGCTAGCGCAGGCCCCCAGGGTGAAAAACTGTTTTTT.

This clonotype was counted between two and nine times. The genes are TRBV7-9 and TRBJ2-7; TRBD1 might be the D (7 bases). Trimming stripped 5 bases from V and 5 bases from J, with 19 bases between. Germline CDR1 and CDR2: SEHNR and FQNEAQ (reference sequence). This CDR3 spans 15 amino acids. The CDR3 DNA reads TGTGCCAGCAGCCGAGTGGTCAGGGGGGTCCACGAGCAGTACTTC. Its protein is CASSRVVRGVHEQYF.

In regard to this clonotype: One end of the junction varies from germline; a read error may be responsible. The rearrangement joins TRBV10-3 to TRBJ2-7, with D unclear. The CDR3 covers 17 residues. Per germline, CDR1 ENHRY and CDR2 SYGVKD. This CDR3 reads CASSYSSAVGYLYEQYF. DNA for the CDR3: TGTGCCAGCAGTTACTCGAGTGCGGTTGGGTATCTCTACGAGCAGTACTTC.

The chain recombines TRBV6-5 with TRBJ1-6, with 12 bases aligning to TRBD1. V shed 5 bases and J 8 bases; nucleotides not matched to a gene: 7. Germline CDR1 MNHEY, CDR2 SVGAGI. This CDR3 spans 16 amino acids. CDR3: CASSPGQGAFYSPLHF. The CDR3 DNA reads TGTGCCAGCAGTCCGGGACAGGGGGCTTTCTATTCACCCCTCCACTTT.

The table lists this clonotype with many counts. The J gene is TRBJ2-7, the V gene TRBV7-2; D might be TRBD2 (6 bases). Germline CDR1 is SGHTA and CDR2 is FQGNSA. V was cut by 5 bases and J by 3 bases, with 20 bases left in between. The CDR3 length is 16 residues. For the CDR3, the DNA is TGTGCCAGCAGCCCCGGGAGAACCGGCACGATCTACGAGCAGTACTTC. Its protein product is CASSPGRTGTIYEQYF.

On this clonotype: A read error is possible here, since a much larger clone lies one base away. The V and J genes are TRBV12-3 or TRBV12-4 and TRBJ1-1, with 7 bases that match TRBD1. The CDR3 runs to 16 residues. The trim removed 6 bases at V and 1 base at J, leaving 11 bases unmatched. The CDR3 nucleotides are TGTGCCAGCAGCGAGGACAGGTTGGGGGGGAACACTGAAGCTTTCTTT. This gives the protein CASSEDRLGGNTEAFF.

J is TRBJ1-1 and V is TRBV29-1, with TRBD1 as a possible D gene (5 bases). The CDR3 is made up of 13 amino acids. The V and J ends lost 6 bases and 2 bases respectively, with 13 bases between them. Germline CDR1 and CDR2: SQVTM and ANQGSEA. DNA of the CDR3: TGCAGCGTCCGAGCGGGGCCAAACACTGAAGCTTTCTTT. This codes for CSVRAGPNTEAFF.

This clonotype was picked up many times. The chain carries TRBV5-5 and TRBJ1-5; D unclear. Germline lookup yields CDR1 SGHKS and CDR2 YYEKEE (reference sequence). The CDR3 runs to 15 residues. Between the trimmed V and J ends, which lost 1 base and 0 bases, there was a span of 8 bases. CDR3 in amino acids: CASSLNTDSNQPQHF. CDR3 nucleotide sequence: TGTGCCAGCAGCTTGAATACGGATAGCAATCAGCCCCAGCATTTT.

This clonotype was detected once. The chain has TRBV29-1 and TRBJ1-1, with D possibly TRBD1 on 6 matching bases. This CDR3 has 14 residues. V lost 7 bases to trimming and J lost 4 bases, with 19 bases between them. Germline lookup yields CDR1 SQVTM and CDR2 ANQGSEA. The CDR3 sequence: CSATRRGWGTEAFF. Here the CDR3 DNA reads TGCAGCGCCACCAGGAGGGGGTGGGGCACTGAAGCTTTCTTT.

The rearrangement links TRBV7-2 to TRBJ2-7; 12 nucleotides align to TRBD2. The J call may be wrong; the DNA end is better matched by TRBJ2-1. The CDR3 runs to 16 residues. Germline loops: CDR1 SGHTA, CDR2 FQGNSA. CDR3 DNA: TGTGCCAGCAGCTTAGCTCGGACTAGCGGGGAACATGAGCAGTTCTTC. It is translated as CASSLARTSGEHEQFF.

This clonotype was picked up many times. Written as DNA, the CDR3 is TGTGCCATCAACACAGGGGACGATCAGCCCCAGCATTTT. Amino acid sequence: CAINTGDDQPQHF. The rearrangement joins TRBV10-3 to TRBJ1-5, with 7 bases lining up with TRBD1. The CDR3 consists of 13 residues. Germline V gives CDR1 ENHRY, CDR2 SYGVKD. V trimming: 7 bases; J trimming: 5 bases; junction bases outside the gene matches: 5.

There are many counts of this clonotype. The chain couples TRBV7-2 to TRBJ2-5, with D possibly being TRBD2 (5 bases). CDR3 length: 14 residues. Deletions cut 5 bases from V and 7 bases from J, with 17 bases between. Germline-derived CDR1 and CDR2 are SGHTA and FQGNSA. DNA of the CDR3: TGTGCCAGCAGCCGAGACTACCCGATGGGGACCCAGTACTTC. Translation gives CASSRDYPMGTQYF.

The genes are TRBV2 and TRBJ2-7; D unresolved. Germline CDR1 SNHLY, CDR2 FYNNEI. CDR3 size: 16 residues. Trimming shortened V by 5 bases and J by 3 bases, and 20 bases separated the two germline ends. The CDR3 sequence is CASSPAGDRIIYEQYF. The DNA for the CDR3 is TGTGCCAGCAGTCCCGCAGGCGATAGAATTATCTACGAGCAGTACTTC.

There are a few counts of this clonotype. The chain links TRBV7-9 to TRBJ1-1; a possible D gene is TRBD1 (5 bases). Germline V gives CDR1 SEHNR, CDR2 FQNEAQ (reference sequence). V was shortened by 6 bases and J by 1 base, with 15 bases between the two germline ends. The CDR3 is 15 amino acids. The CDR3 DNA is TGTGCCAGCAGAACTGTCAAGGGGAGGAACACTGAAGCTTTCTTT. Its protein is CASRTVKGRNTEAFF.